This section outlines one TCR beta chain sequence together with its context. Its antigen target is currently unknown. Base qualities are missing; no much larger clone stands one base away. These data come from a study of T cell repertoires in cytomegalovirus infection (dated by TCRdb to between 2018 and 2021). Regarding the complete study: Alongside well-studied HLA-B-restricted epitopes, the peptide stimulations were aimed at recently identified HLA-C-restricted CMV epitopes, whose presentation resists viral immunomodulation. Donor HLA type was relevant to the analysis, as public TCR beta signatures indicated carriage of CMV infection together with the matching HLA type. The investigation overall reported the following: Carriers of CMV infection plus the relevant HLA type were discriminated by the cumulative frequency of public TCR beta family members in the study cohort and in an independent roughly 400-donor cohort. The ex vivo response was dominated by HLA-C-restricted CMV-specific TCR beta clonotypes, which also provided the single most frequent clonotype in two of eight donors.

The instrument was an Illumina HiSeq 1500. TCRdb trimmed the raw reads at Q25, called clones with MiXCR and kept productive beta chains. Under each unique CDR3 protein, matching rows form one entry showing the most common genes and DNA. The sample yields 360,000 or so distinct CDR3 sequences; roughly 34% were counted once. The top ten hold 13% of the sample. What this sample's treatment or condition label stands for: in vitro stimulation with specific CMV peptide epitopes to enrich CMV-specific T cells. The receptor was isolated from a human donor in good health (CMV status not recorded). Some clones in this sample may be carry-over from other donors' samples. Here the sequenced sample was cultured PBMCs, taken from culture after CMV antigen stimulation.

The CDR3 protein sequence reads: CASSQVTGREQYF. Here is the DNA: TGCGCCAGCAGCCAAGTGACAGGGAGAGAGCAGTACTTC. The rearranged segments are TRBV4-1 and TRBJ2-7; TRBD1 fits 7 bases in the junction. The CDR3 contains 13 residues, cysteine and phenylalanine counted. The retained sequence is limited to the CDR3, 39 bases, with the frame set at the first base. V is trimmed back by 1 base and J by 7 bases, and the junction contains 4 bases that no gene match accounts for. As encoded in the germline V gene, CDR1 is MGHRA while CDR2 is YSYEKL.